This entry lists 24 T cell receptor beta chains sequenced from one sample in a study of beta chain features in type 1 diabetes (dated by TCRdb to 2017 to 2018). Library creation used the immunoSEQ multiplex PCR assay. The entire isolated RNA was reverse transcribed using the High Capacity cDNA Reverse Transcription Kit, and thus expressed TCRB transcripts were sequenced. The source is immuneACCESS, and TCRdb retained only in-frame sequences with V and J called. Part of the clones is not carried over; for the studies checked, unresolved V genes explain less than half of this, and the remainder is unexplained. The sample has hundreds of thousands of clones on record, about an eighth of them singletons. The ten most abundant clones make up approximately 0.045% of the sample. The sequencing sample was made of naive CD4+ T cells from blood. The meaning of the sample's cell subset or site label: true naive CD4+ T cells. Source of these receptors: a woman aged 18-29 years in good health.

The CDR3 loop is CASSLFSGRINEKLFF. CDR3 DNA: TGTGCCAGCAGTTTATTTTCAGGGCGGATTAATGAAAAACTGTTTTTT. This rearrangement joins TRBV27 to TRBJ1-4; tentative D call: TRBD1 (5 bases). The length of the CDR3 is 16 residues. The germline V and J ends were trimmed by 1 base and 4 bases, with 13 bases remaining between them. Germline-derived CDR1 and CDR2 are MNHEY and SMNVEV (reference sequence).

The chain carries TRBV5-8 and TRBJ2-7, with 10 bases that match TRBD1. The CDR3 runs to 14 residues. V was clipped by 6 bases and J by 4 bases; unmatched bases: 7. Germline V CDR1 and CDR2: SGHTS, YDEGEE. The CDR3 bases are TGTGCCAGCACCACCGGGACAGGGGATTACGAGCAGTACTTC. Encoded protein: CASTTGTGDYEQYF.

This chain connects TRBV30 to TRBJ1-3; TRBD1 agrees at 9 bases. V shed 1 base and J 0 bases; nucleotides not matched to a gene: 16. Germline assignment: CDR1 GTSNPN and CDR2 SVGIG (reference sequence). CDR3 length: 20 residues. CDR3 bases: TGTGCCTGGAGTGGCCTACAGGGGGCTCGATCCTTCTTCTCTGGAAACACCATATATTTT. Its translation is CAWSGLQGARSFFSGNTIYF.

The chain couples TRBV7-9 to TRBJ2-5; D unclear. The CDR3 spans 14 residues. V shed 6 bases and J shed 1 base, with 12 bases lying between them. CDR1 SEHNR and CDR2 FQNEAQ come from the germline V gene (reference sequence). The CDR3 DNA is TGTGCCAGCAGTTCACAGCGAAGCCAAGAGACCCAGTACTTC. It yields the protein CASSSQRSQETQYF.

This clone was seen a few times. The chain recombines TRBV2 with TRBJ2-5, with 12 positions matching TRBD2. The trim removed 0 bases at V and 4 bases at J, leaving 3 bases unmatched. Germline CDR1 SNHLY, CDR2 FYNNEI. The CDR3 covers 16 residues. CDR3 coding DNA: TGTGCCAGCAGTGAAGCGCTGGGACTAGCGGGAGAGACCCAGTACTTC. Protein: CASSEALGLAGETQYF.

This rearrangement joins TRBV5-6 to TRBJ2-2; D possibly corresponds to TRBD1 (5 bases). This CDR3 contains 17 residues. V was shortened by 1 base and J by 6 bases, with 19 bases between the two germline ends. Germline V gives CDR1 SGHDT, CDR2 YYEEEE. The CDR3 spells CASSLKWKQGRAGELFF. Here the CDR3 DNA reads TGTGCCAGCAGCTTGAAGTGGAAGCAGGGCAGGGCCGGGGAGCTGTTTTTT.

V and J are TRBV9 and TRBJ2-2; 8 bases match TRBD2. Germline trimming cut 2 bases from V and 0 bases from J; bases unmatched to any gene: 18. This CDR3 spans 21 amino acids. Germline CDR1 and CDR2: SGDLS and YYNGEE. The CDR3: CASSVLGVLAGGPSNTGELFF. The CDR3 DNA sequence: TGTGCCAGCAGCGTCCTCGGGGTCCTAGCGGGTGGACCCTCGAACACCGGGGAGCTGTTTTTT.

This clone was detected a few times. This chain links TRBV5-1 with TRBJ2-1; TRBD1 aligns across 8 bases. Losses at the gene ends were 0 bases for V and 14 bases for J; bases not matched to a gene: 1. Germline CDR1 reads SGHRS; CDR2 reads YFSETQ. The CDR3 contains 11 residues. In DNA, the CDR3 is TGCGCCAGCAGCTTGGGGACAGGGAAGTTCTTC. This gives the protein CASSLGTGKFF.

This clone has a handful of counts. This sample includes further DNA sequences coding for the same CDR3. The V and J genes are TRBV29-1 and TRBJ2-1; no reliable D call. The CDR3 contains 12 residues. V lost 7 bases to trimming and J lost 0 bases, with 7 bases between them. The V gene's germline CDR1 is SQVTM and CDR2 ANQGSEA. The CDR3 spells CSGVYSYNEQFF. CDR3 DNA sequence: TGCAGCGGGGTTTACTCCTACAATGAGCAGTTCTTC.

This sequence joins TRBV29-1 and TRBJ1-2, with 7 positions matching TRBD1. This CDR3 comprises 13 residues. V shed 2 bases and J 6 bases; nucleotides not matched to a gene: 6. From germline, CDR1 is SQVTM and CDR2 ANQGSEA. As DNA, the CDR3 is TGCAGCGTTGAATGGTTACAGGGGAATGGCTACACCTTC. Its protein is CSVEWLQGNGYTF.

This clone has more than one count but fewer than ten. This chain links TRBV20-1 with TRBJ2-1, with D possibly matching TRBD2 (5 bases). V was trimmed by 6 bases and J by 6 bases, leaving 6 bases between them. The CDR3 has 10 residues. Germline V gives CDR1 DFQATT, CDR2 SNEGSKA (reference sequence). The CDR3 coding sequence is TGCAGTGCAGGACTCAATGAGCAGTTCTTC. Protein: CSAGLNEQFF.

This clone has a handful of counts. The rearrangement uses TRBV10-3 and TRBJ1-5, with 8 bases aligning to TRBD1. After removal of 3 bases from V and 6 bases from J, the junction contained 7 bases not matched to a gene. CDR3 length: 15 amino acids. Per the germline V gene, CDR1 is ENHRY and CDR2 is SYGVKD. DNA of the CDR3: TGTGCCATCAGTGACTCAGGACAGGGAAGTCAGCCCCAGCATTTT. Translation gives CAISDSGQGSQPQHF.

The genes are TRBV19 and TRBJ2-3; no reliable D call. The V gene's germline CDR1 is LNHDA and CDR2 SQIVND (reference sequence). The CDR3 runs 16 residues. Trimming removed 6 bases from V and 2 bases from J, with 18 bases in between. DNA for the CDR3: TGTGCCAGTAGCAACCAGGCCAGTATTTCCACAGATACGCAGTATTTT. The encoded protein is CASSNQASISTDTQYF.

V gene TRBV14 combines with J gene TRBJ1-4; TRBD1 matches 7 bases. V trimming: 4 bases; J trimming: 4 bases; junction bases outside the gene matches: 6. Germline CDR1 and CDR2: SGHDN and FVKESK. CDR3 length: 15 residues. CDR3 region: CASSPGQRFNEKLFF. CDR3 bases: TGTGCCAGCAGCCCGGGACAGCGATTTAATGAAAAACTGTTTTTT.

This clone was observed a few times. Other nucleotide sequences from this sample produce the same CDR3. V is TRBV29-1 and J is TRBJ2-3, with 10 bases identical to TRBD2. Germline lookup yields CDR1 SQVTM and CDR2 ANQGSEA. The CDR3 has 14 residues. V dropped 6 bases and J dropped 1; count of bases not matched to a gene: 4. The CDR3 bases are TGCAGCGTCAACGGACTAGCGGGCACAGATACGCAGTATTTT. This sequence encodes CSVNGLAGTDTQYF.

In this sample, this clone turned up a few times. The V gene is TRBV2, the J gene TRBJ1-4, with 7 bases that match TRBD1. The germline gives CDR1 SNHLY, CDR2 FYNNEI. The V segment lost 5 bases and the J segment 5 bases; nucleotides outside the gene matches: 2. The CDR3 is 13 amino acids. The CDR3 DNA is TGTGCCAGCAGTTCCAGGGGGAATGAAAAACTGTTTTTT. Its translation: CASSSRGNEKLFF.

CDR3 bases: TGTGCCAGCAGCCCTGGGGAAGGGTGGGATCAGCCCCAGCATTTT. This translates into CASSPGEGWDQPQHF. V gene TRBV7-9 combines with J gene TRBJ1-5; no reliable D call. From germline, CDR1 is SEHNR and CDR2 FQNEAQ (reference sequence). Trimming took 5 bases from V and 5 from J, leaving 16 bases between them. The CDR3 covers 15 residues.

J is TRBJ2-2 and V is TRBV5-4; D gene uncertain. V lost 5 bases and J 2 bases, leaving 7 bases between the germline ends. The CDR3 consists of 13 residues. Germline CDR1 and CDR2: SGHNT and YYREEE (reference sequence). CDR3 sequence reads: CASSGTNTGELFF. The DNA for the CDR3 is TGTGCCAGCAGTGGCACAAACACCGGGGAGCTGTTTTTT.

The chain uses TRBV29-1 and TRBJ1-1, with no clear D. This CDR3 is built from 16 residues. V lost 4 bases, J lost 4 bases, and 22 bases lay in between. The germline CDR1 and CDR2 sequences are SQVTM and ANQGSEA. CDR3 nucleotides: TGCAGCGTTGGTAAATTAGCCCCGCTCGCACCCACTGAAGCTTTCTTT. Translating it yields CSVGKLAPLAPTEAFF.

This clone was observed a few times. The chain carries TRBV2 and TRBJ2-7; D uncertain. V shed 5 bases and J shed 4 bases, with 6 bases lying between them. Per germline, CDR1 SNHLY and CDR2 FYNNEI. The CDR3 runs to 11 residues. The CDR3 DNA reads TGTGCCAGCAGTACTGAATACGAGCAGTACTTC. Its translation: CASSTEYEQYF.

This clone was seen a few times. The chain couples TRBV11-1 to TRBJ2-1; 9 bases map to TRBD1. With 4 bases clipped from V and 2 bases from J, the junction kept 6 bases outside the gene matches. Germline V gene lookup returns CDR1 SGHAT and CDR2 FQDESV (reference sequence). This CDR3 region has 16 residues. The CDR3 DNA reads TGTGCCAGCAGCTCAATTGGGACAGGGACCTACAATGAGCAGTTCTTC. It is translated as CASSSIGTGTYNEQFF. Together with reference TRBV11-1 and TRBJ2-1, the CDR3 gives the full variable domain: EAEVAQSPRYKITEKSQAVAFWCDPISGHATLYWYRQILGQGPELLVQFQDESVVDDSQLPKDRFSAERLKGVDSTLKIQPAELGDSAMYLCASSSIGTGTYNEQFFGPGTRLTVL.

A word on this clone: Different DNA sequences within this sample yield the same CDR3. This rearrangement joins TRBV5-1 to TRBJ2-5, with 8 bases that match TRBD1. The CDR3 loop spans 15 amino acids. From germline, CDR1 is SGHRS and CDR2 YFSETQ. J gave up 4 bases and V 0 bases, and 5 bases lay outside the gene matches. CDR3 in amino acids: CASSLAQGAGETQYF. The DNA of the CDR3 is TGCGCCAGCAGCTTGGCCCAGGGGGCCGGAGAGACCCAGTACTTC.

This clone was detected only a few times. The V call is TRBV25-1, the J call TRBJ2-5; D is unclear. Germline-derived CDR1 and CDR2 are MGHDK and SYGVNS. V was cut by 1 base and J by 2 bases, with 8 bases left in between. This CDR3 comprises 14 residues. Here the CDR3 reads CASSEWAVQETQYF. The CDR3 nucleotides read TGTGCCAGCAGTGAATGGGCCGTACAAGAGACCCAGTACTTC.

This clone was observed a few times. The J gene is TRBJ2-7, the V gene TRBV4-3; D may be TRBD2 (6 bases). Germline V gene data show CDR1 as LGHNA and CDR2 as YSLEER. The CDR3 totals 16 residues. Trimming removed 0 bases at V and 2 bases at J, with 14 bases between. DNA of the CDR3: TGCGCCAGCAGCCAAGAATTAGGGACTGTCGCCTACGAGCAGTACTTC. Amino acid sequence: CASSQELGTVAYEQYF.